A single sample gave rise to the 27 T cell receptor beta chains below, sequenced in a study of human T cells and chemical hapten exposure. Total RNA was isolated from whole blood that had not been fractionated. TCRdb processed the 5' RACE reads anew with MiXCR; each CDR3 protein has one entry. The profile covers 130,000 or so distinct CDR3 sequences, with 4.1% appearing a single time and roughly 1.4% taken by the ten largest. These receptors were taken from a female donor in good health.

This clonotype was counted between two and nine times. V gene TRBV5-3 combines with J gene TRBJ2-2; 7 bases match TRBD2. TRBV5-3 is an open reading frame, and its role is uncertain. The CDR3 is made up of 15 amino acids. J was trimmed by 3 bases and V by 4 bases; bases with no gene match: 6. CDR3 sequence reads: CARSMGRGDTGELFF. Here the CDR3 DNA reads TGTGCCAGAAGCATGGGACGGGGGGACACCGGGGAGCTGTTTTTT.

The table lists this clonotype with many counts. J is TRBJ2-7 and V is TRBV6-5; possible D gene TRBD1, 5 bases. Germline loops: CDR1 MNHEY, CDR2 SVGAGI. V was trimmed by 3 bases and J by 3 bases, leaving 12 bases between them. The CDR3 contains 14 residues. The CDR3 region is CASSYRQPDYEQYF. CDR3 coding DNA: TGTGCCAGCAGTTATAGACAGCCAGACTACGAGCAGTACTTC.

There are many counts of this clonotype. This chain links TRBV11-2 with TRBJ1-1; 9 bases match TRBD1. The CDR3 length is 15 residues. Losses at the gene ends were 2 bases for V and 7 bases for J; bases not matched to a gene: 8. Germline values: CDR1 SGHAT, CDR2 FQNNGV. Here the CDR3 DNA reads TGTGCCAGCAGCTTAAGAGTCGGGACAGGGTTTGAAGCTTTCTTT. Amino acid sequence: CASSLRVGTGFEAFF.

For this clonotype: One base away lies a much larger clone, so this may be a sequencing read error. This chain links TRBV6-2 or TRBV6-3 with TRBJ1-5; no definite D call. CDR1 is MNHEY and CDR2 is SVGEGT in the germline V gene. The CDR3 is made up of 13 amino acids. CDR3 sequence: CASIGRGNQPQNF. For the CDR3, the DNA is TGTGCCAGCATTGGACGAGGCAATCAGCCCCAGAATTTT.

This clonotype was recorded many times. The gene calls are TRBV5-5 and TRBJ2-7; D uncertain. The CDR3 consists of 13 residues. Germline-derived CDR1 and CDR2 are SGHKS and YYEKEE (reference sequence). V was cut by 0 bases and J by 5 bases, with 9 bases left in between. CDR3 in amino acids: CASSLESWNEQYF. Written as DNA, the CDR3 is TGTGCCAGCAGCTTGGAGTCCTGGAACGAGCAGTACTTC. Together with reference TRBV5-5 and TRBJ2-7, the CDR3 gives the full variable domain: DAGVTQSPTHLIKTRGQQVTLRCSPISGHKSVSWYQQVLGQGPQFIFQYYEKEERGRGNFPDRFSARQFPNYSSELNVNALLLGDSALYLCASSLESWNEQYFGPGTRLTVT.

Only a few counts were recorded for this clonotype. The V and J genes are TRBV20-1 and TRBJ2-3; 10 bases map to TRBD2. Germline loops: CDR1 DFQATT, CDR2 SNEGSKA (reference sequence). The CDR3 loop spans 15 amino acids. Trimming at V came to 6 bases and at J to 4 bases, leaving 10 bases not matched to a gene. CDR3 loop: CSAQALAGAADTQYF. CDR3 in DNA: TGCAGTGCCCAGGCCCTAGCGGGGGCCGCAGATACGCAGTATTTT.

This clonotype has a count of ten or more. V gene TRBV12-3 or TRBV12-4 combines with J gene TRBJ1-6, with 9 positions matching TRBD1. The CDR3 runs to 14 residues. The V and J ends lost 1 base and 9 bases, in that order; junction bases with no gene match: 1. CDR3 bases: TGTGCCAGCAGTTTAGGACAGGGGGGTTCACCCCTCCACTTT. It translates to CASSLGQGGSPLHF.

This clonotype was counted ten times or more. The chain employs TRBV6-5 and TRBJ1-2, with D possibly TRBD1 on 5 matching bases. CDR1 is MNHEY and CDR2 is SVGAGI in the germline V gene. V lost 6 bases, J lost 6 bases, and 14 bases lay in between. This CDR3 contains 13 residues. Here the CDR3 DNA reads TGTGCCAGCAGCTACGCCGACAGAGATGGCTACACCTTC. Its protein is CASSYADRDGYTF.

This clonotype appeared many times. The chain has TRBV29-1 and TRBJ2-3; TRBD1 matches 12 bases. Losses at the gene ends were 2 bases for V and 7 bases for J; bases not matched to a gene: 4. The CDR3 is 14 amino acids. Germline V gene lookup returns CDR1 SQVTM and CDR2 ANQGSEA. CDR3 coding DNA: TGCAGCGTTGAAAAAGGGACAGGGGGCAATACGCAGTATTTT. The encoded protein is CSVEKGTGGNTQYF.

This clonotype was found many times. V is TRBV7-2 and J is TRBJ2-1; TRBD2 matches 13 bases. Germline V lookup: CDR1 SGHTA, CDR2 FQGNSA. With 1 base clipped from V and 11 bases from J, the junction kept 8 bases outside the gene matches. The CDR3 loop spans 16 amino acids. CDR3 nucleotides: TGTGCCAGCAGCTTAGTTTCCGGGACTAGCGGGGCAAAGCAGTTCTTC. Amino acids: CASSLVSGTSGAKQFF.

This clonotype occurred many times. This rearrangement joins TRBV24-1 to TRBJ2-1; 7 bases match TRBD1. Germline values: CDR1 KGHDR, CDR2 SFDVKD. Trimming cost V 4 bases and J 0 bases; bases outside gene matches: 17. CDR3 length: 20 residues. The CDR3 DNA follows: TGTGCCACCAGTGACACTTACAGGGGTACGATTCCTAGCTCCTACAATGAGCAGTTCTTC. As protein: CATSDTYRGTIPSSYNEQFF.

This clonotype was recorded many times. The chain is built from TRBV20-1 and TRBJ1-1; no clear D. This CDR3 has 14 residues. The germline V gene has CDR1 DFQATT and CDR2 SNEGSKA (reference sequence). Trimming took 0 bases from V and 5 from J, leaving 13 bases between them. The CDR3 nucleotides are TGCAGTGCTAGAGATGAGTCAGCGGGGACTGAAGCTTTCTTT. Protein sequence: CSARDESAGTEAFF.

This clonotype was detected many times. The chain links TRBV12-3 or TRBV12-4 to TRBJ2-1; 10 bases match TRBD2. V gave up 0 bases and J gave up 7 bases; unmatched junction bases: 6. The CDR3 is 16 amino acids. The CDR3 coding sequence is TGTGCCAGCAGTTTAGCTTTCAGCGGGGGGGGTAATGAGCAGTTCTTC. It specifies CASSLAFSGGGNEQFF.

This clonotype was seen repeatedly, ten times or more. J is TRBJ2-2 and V is TRBV9, with 7 bases identical to TRBD2. V shed 4 bases, J shed 1 base, and the junction held 10 bases outside the gene matches. The CDR3 is 17 amino acids. Looked up from germline, CDR1 is SGDLS and CDR2 is YYNGEE. The CDR3 DNA is TGTGCCAGCAGCCCGGCGGGGGTAACCCGGAACACCGGGGAGCTGTTTTTT. It yields the protein CASSPAGVTRNTGELFF.

This clonotype showed up many times. The chain links TRBV6-2 or TRBV6-3 to TRBJ1-4; D gene ambiguous. The V end lost 4 bases, the J end lost 0 bases, and 9 bases lay between the germline ends. Germline V CDR1 and CDR2: MNHEY, SVGEGT. The CDR3 contains 15 residues. CDR3 amino acids: CASSFVTTTNEKLFF. CDR3 in DNA: TGTGCCAGCAGTTTCGTGACAACAACTAATGAAAAACTGTTTTTT.

This clonotype showed up many times. This sequence joins TRBV5-1 and TRBJ1-5; D perhaps matches TRBD1 (5 bases). The germline V and J ends were trimmed by 4 bases and 7 bases, with 18 bases remaining between them. The CDR3 length is 15 residues. Germline values: CDR1 SGHRS, CDR2 YFSETQ. In nucleotides, the CDR3 is TGCGCCAGCAGCCCGTCGGACGGGGCTCGCCAGCCCCAGCATTTT. It specifies CASSPSDGARQPQHF.

This clonotype showed up just a few times. A read error is likely, as this CDR3 ends without the conserved phenylalanine or tryptophan. The chain recombines TRBV6-2 or TRBV6-3 with TRBJ2-1; the D gene could be TRBD1 or TRBD2 (6 bases each). Germline V lookup: CDR1 MNHEY, CDR2 SVGEGT. The CDR3 spans 12 residues. Trimming removed 8 bases from V and 8 bases from J, with 13 bases in between. CDR3 DNA: TGTGCCAGCGGACAGACGGGGGATGAGCAGTTCTCC. Its protein product is CASGQTGDEQFS.

This clonotype was observed at least ten times. This chain joins TRBV3-1 and TRBJ2-5; D is uncertain. The CDR3 totals 15 residues. Germline V gene data show CDR1 as LGHDT and CDR2 as YNNKEL (reference sequence). The V gene lost 6 bases and the J gene lost 2 bases, with 16 bases spanning the gap. CDR3 coding DNA: TGTGCCAGCAGACCTACCCCCGTGGTTCAAGAGACCCAGTACTTC. This sequence encodes CASRPTPVVQETQYF.

There are many counts of this clonotype. The rearrangement uses TRBV5-1 and TRBJ2-3; D possibly corresponds to TRBD2 (5 bases). The V and J ends lost 2 bases and 3 bases respectively, with 19 bases between them. CDR1 is SGHRS, CDR2 YFSETQ, per germline. The CDR3 contains 17 residues. The CDR3 DNA follows: TGCGCCAGCAGCTTCTCTTTCGGGATGGGCCTGACAGATACGCAGTATTTT. This gives the protein CASSFSFGMGLTDTQYF.

This clonotype was observed at least ten times. The gene calls are TRBV5-6 and TRBJ1-5; no definite D call. The V gene lost 3 bases and the J gene lost 8 bases, with 18 bases spanning the gap. The CDR3 has 15 residues. The V gene's germline CDR1 is SGHDT and CDR2 YYEEEE. This CDR3 is CASSYRVPGREPQHF. CDR3 sequence (DNA): TGTGCCAGCAGCTACCGAGTTCCGGGTCGGGAGCCCCAGCATTTT. Looking up the rest from reference TRBV5-6 and TRBJ1-5 gives the full variable domain: DAGVTQSPTHLIKTRGQQVTLRCSPKSGHDTVSWYQQALGQGPQFIFQYYEEEERQRGNFPDRFSGHQFPNYSSELNVNALLLGDSALYLCASSYRVPGREPQHFGDGTRLSIL.

Many counts were recorded for this clonotype. The rearrangement links TRBV7-9 to TRBJ2-1, with 9 bases aligning to TRBD2. V was pared by 2 bases and J by 6 bases, with 8 bases of the junction left unmatched. Germline V gene sequence: CDR1 SEHNR, CDR2 FQNEAQ (reference sequence). The CDR3 is 16 amino acids. CDR3 nucleotide sequence: TGTGCCAGCAGCTTATCCCGCGGGGGGGAGAGCAATGAGCAGTTCTTC. The encoded protein is CASSLSRGGESNEQFF.

This clonotype occurred many times. This chain connects TRBV7-2 to TRBJ2-1, with 11 bases that match TRBD2. The junction had 6 bases not matched to a gene; V was cut back by 2 bases and J by 0 bases. The CDR3 length is 18 residues. Germline assignment: CDR1 SGHTA and CDR2 FQGNSA. CDR3 residues: CASSLRLAGTSSYNEQFF. The CDR3 DNA sequence: TGTGCCAGCAGCTTAAGACTAGCGGGGACAAGCTCCTACAATGAGCAGTTCTTC.

This clonotype appeared many times. The V and J genes are TRBV29-1 and TRBJ1-1; possibly TRBD1 for D (5 bases). CDR3 length equals 11 residues. Germline assignment: CDR1 SQVTM and CDR2 ANQGSEA. The germline V and J ends were trimmed by 4 bases and 7 bases, with 10 bases remaining between them. CDR3 in amino acids: CSVATQGEAFF. The CDR3 nucleotides are TGCAGCGTTGCAACGCAGGGTGAAGCTTTCTTT. The full variable domain, rest sourced from reference TRBV29-1 and TRBJ1-1, is SAVISQKPSRDICQRGTSLTIQCQVDSQVTMMFWYRQQPGQSLTLIATANQGSEATYESGFVIDKFPISRPNLTFSTLTVSNMSPEDSSIYLCSVATQGEAFFGQGTRLTVV.

The sample holds many counts of this clonotype. V and J are TRBV7-9 and TRBJ1-3, with D unclear. The V end lost 2 bases, the J end lost 0 bases, and 11 bases lay between the germline ends. Germline CDR1 reads SEHNR; CDR2 reads FQNEAQ (reference sequence). There are 16 residues in the CDR3. The CDR3 here is CASSLRLGSSGNTIYF. As DNA, the CDR3 is TGTGCCAGCAGCTTACGATTGGGATCCTCTGGAAACACCATATATTTT.

This clonotype has at least ten counts. The chain uses TRBV13 and TRBJ2-7; 9 bases are shared with TRBD2. CDR1 is PRHDT and CDR2 is FYEKMQ in the germline V gene (reference sequence). Trimming cost V 5 bases and J 0 bases; bases outside gene matches: 5. This CDR3 comprises 15 residues. Here the CDR3 DNA reads TGTGCCAGCAGCGTAGCGGGGGTGACCTCCTACGAGCAGTACTTC. Protein sequence: CASSVAGVTSYEQYF.

This clonotype was observed a few times. The chain employs TRBV12-3 or TRBV12-4 and TRBJ2-3; no reliable D call. V was trimmed by 4 bases and J by 4 bases, leaving 12 bases between them. The CDR3 contains 14 residues. This CDR3 reads CASSSPTDADTQYF. CDR3 nucleotides: TGTGCCAGCAGTTCCCCTACCGACGCAGATACGCAGTATTTT.

The sample holds many counts of this clonotype. The chain is built from TRBV6-5 and TRBJ1-4; no clear D. Germline CDR1 MNHEY, CDR2 SVGAGI. The CDR3 is made up of 16 amino acids. Trimming left V 2 bases short and J 2 bases short, with 12 bases between. CDR3 sequence (DNA): TGTGCCAGCAGTTACACTGTGGGTTCTACTAATGAAAAACTGTTTTTT. Its translation is CASSYTVGSTNEKLFF.